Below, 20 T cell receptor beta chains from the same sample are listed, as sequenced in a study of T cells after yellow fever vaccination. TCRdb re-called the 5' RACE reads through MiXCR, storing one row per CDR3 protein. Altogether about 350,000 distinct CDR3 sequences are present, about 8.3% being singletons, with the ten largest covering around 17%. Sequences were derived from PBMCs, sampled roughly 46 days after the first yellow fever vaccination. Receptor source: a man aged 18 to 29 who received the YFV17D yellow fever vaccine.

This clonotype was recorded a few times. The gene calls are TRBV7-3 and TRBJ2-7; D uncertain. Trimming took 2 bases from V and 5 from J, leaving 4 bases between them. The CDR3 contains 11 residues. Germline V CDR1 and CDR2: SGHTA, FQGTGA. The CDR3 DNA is TGTGCCAGCAGCTTACGTAACGAGCAGTACTTC. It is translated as CASSLRNEQYF.

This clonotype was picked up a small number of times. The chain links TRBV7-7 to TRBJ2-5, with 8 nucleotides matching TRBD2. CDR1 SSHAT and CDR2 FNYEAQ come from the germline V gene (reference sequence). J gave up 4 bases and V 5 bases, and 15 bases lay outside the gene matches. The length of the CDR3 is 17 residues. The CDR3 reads CASSTFPGTRGSETQYF. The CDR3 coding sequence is TGTGCCAGCAGCACCTTTCCCGGGACTAGAGGGTCAGAGACCCAGTACTTC.

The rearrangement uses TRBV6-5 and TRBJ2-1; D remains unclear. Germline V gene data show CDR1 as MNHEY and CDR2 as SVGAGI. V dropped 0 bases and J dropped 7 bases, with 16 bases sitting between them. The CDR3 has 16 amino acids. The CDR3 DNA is TGTGCCAGCAGTTACTCGGCCCTAAGGGAAAATAATGAGCAGTTCTTC. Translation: CASSYSALRENNEQFF.

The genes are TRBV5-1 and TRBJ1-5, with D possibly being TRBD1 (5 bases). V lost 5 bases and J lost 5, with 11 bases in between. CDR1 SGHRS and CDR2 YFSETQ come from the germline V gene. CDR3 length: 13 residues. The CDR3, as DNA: TGCGCCAGCAGATATGAGACAGATCAGCCCCAGCATTTT. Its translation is CASRYETDQPQHF.

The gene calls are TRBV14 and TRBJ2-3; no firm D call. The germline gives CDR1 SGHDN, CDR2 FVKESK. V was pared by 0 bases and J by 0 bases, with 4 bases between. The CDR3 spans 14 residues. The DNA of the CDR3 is TGTGCCAGCAGCCAAGATTGGAGCACAGATACGCAGTATTTT. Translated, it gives CASSQDWSTDTQYF. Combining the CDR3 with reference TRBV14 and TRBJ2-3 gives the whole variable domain EAGVTQFPSHSVIEKGQTVTLRCDPISGHDNLYWYRRVMGKEIKFLLHFVKESKQDESGMPNNRFLAERTGGTYSTLKVQPAELEDSGVYFCASSQDWSTDTQYFGPGTRLTVL.

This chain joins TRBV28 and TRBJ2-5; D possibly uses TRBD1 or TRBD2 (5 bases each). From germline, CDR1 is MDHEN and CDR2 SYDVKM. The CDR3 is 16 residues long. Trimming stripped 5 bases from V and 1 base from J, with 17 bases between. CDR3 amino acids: CASSLLGGGIQETQYF. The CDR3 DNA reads TGTGCCAGCAGTCTCCTAGGTGGGGGAATCCAAGAGACCCAGTACTTC.

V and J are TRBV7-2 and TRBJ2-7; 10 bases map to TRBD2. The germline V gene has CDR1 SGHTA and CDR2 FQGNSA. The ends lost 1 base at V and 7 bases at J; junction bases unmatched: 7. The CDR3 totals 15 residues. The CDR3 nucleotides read TGTGCCAGCAGCTTAGATATAGCGGGGGGAAGGGAGCAGTACTTC. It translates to CASSLDIAGGREQYF.

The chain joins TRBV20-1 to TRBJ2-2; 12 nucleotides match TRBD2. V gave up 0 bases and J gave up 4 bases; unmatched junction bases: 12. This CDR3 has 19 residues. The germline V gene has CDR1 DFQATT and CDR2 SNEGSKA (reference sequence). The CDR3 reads CSARDYRLAGGPGTGELFF. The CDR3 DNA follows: TGCAGTGCTAGAGATTATCGTCTAGCGGGGGGGCCGGGCACCGGGGAGCTGTTTTTT.

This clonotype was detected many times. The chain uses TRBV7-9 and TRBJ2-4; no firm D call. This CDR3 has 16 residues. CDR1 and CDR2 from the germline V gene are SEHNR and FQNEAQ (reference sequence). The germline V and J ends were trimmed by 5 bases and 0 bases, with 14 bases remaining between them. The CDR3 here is CASSPPYILAKNIQYF. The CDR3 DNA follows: TGTGCCAGCAGCCCACCCTATATTCTAGCCAAAAACATTCAGTACTTC.

CDR3 in DNA: TGTGCCAGCACTAAGAAGGCGGGGGGCCTTTCCTACAATGAGCAGTTCTTC. It encodes CASTKKAGGLSYNEQFF. The chain recombines TRBV6-2 or TRBV6-3 with TRBJ2-1; 8 nucleotides line up with TRBD2. J was trimmed by 1 base and V by 7 bases; bases with no gene match: 12. This CDR3 has 17 residues. Germline V lookup: CDR1 MNHEY, CDR2 SVGEGT.

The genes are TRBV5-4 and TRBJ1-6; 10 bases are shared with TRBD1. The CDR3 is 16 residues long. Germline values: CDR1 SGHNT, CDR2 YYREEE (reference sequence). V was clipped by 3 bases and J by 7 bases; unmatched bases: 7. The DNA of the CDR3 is TGTGCCAGCAGCTCCCGGGACAGGGGTGGAAATTCACCCCTCCACTTT. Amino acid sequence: CASSSRDRGGNSPLHF.

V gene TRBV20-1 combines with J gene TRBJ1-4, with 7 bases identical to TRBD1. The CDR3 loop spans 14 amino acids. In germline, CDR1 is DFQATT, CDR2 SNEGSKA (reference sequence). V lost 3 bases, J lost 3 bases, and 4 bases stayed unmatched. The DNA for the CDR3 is TGCAGTGCTAGGAGGGGGCGGGCTAATGAAAAACTGTTTTTT. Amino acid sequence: CSARRGRANEKLFF.

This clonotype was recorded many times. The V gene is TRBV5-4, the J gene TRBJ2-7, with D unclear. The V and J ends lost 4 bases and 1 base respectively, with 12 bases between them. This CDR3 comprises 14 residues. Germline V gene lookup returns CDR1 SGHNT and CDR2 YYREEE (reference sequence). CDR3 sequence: CASSPPGRSYEQYF. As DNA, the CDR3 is TGTGCCAGCAGCCCGCCGGGCAGGTCCTACGAGCAGTACTTC.

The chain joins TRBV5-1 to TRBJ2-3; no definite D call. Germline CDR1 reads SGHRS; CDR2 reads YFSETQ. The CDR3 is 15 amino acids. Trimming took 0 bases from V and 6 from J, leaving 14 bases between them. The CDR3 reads CASSLAGDPRDTQYF. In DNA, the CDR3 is TGCGCCAGCAGCTTGGCCGGTGACCCGAGGGATACGCAGTATTTT.

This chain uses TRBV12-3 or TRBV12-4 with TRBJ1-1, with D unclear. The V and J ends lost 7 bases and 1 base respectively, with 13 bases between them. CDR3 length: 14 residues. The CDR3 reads CASKEANKNTEAFF. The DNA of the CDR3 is TGTGCCAGCAAAGAGGCGAACAAGAACACTGAAGCTTTCTTT.

CDR3 protein: CASSSVRDRRFEGTEAFF. The CDR3, as DNA: TGTGCCAGCAGTTCCGTCCGGGACAGGAGATTTGAGGGGACTGAAGCTTTCTTT. The rearrangement uses TRBV6-5 and TRBJ1-1; 8 positions match TRBD1. Germline lookup yields CDR1 MNHEY and CDR2 SVGAGI. V shed 4 bases, J shed 5 bases, and the junction held 18 bases outside the gene matches. This CDR3 is built from 18 residues.

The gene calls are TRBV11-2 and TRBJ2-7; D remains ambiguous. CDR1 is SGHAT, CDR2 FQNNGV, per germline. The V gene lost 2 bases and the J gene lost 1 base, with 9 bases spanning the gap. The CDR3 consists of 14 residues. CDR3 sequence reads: CASSLILASYEQYF. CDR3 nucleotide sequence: TGTGCCAGCAGCTTAATCCTGGCTTCCTACGAGCAGTACTTC.

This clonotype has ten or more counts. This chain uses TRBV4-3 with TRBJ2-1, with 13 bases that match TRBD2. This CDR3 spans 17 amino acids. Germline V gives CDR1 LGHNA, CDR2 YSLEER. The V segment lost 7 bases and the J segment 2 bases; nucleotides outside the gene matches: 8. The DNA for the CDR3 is TGCGCCAGCACCCCGGGACTAGCGGGGAGTCCCTACAATGAGCAGTTCTTC. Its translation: CASTPGLAGSPYNEQFF.

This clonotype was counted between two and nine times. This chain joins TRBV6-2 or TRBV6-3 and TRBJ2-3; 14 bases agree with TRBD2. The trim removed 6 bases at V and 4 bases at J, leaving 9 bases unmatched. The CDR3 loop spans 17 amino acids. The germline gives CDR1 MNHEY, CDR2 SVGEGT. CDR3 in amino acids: CASRPPGLAGAPDTQYF. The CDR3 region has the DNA TGTGCCAGCAGGCCCCCGGGACTAGCGGGGGCCCCAGATACGCAGTATTTT.

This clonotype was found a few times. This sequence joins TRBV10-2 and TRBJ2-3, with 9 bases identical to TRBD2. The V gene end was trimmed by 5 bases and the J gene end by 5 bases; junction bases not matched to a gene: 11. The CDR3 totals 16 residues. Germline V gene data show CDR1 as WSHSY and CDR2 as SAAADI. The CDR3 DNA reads TGCGCCAGCAGTTTCCCGGCGGGGGGGCTTGTAGATACGCAGTATTTT. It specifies CASSFPAGGLVDTQYF.